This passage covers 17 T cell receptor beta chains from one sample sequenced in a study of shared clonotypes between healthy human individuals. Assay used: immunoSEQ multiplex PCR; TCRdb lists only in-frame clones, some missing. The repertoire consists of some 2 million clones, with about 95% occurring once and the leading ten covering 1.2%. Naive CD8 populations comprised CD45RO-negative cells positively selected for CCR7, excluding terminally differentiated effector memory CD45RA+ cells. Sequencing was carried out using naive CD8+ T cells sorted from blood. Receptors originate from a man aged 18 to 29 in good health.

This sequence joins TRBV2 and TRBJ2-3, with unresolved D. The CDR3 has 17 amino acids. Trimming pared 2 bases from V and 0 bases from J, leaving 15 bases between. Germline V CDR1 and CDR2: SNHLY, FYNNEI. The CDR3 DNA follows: TGTGCCAGCAGTGAACCCCTTGCGGATCCTAGCACAGATACGCAGTATTTT. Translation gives CASSEPLADPSTDTQYF.

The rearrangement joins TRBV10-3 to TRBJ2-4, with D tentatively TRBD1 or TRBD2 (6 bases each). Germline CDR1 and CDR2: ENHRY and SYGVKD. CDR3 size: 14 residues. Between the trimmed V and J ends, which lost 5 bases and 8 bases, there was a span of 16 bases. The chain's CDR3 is CAISFSRGEDIQYF. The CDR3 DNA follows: TGTGCCATCAGTTTTTCGAGGGGGGAGGACATTCAGTACTTC.

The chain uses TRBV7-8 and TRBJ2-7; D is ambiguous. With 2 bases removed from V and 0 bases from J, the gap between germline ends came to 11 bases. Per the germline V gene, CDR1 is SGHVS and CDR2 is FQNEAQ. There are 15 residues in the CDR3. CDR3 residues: CASSLWPGSSYEQYF. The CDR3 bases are TGTGCCAGCAGCTTATGGCCGGGCTCCTCCTACGAGCAGTACTTC.

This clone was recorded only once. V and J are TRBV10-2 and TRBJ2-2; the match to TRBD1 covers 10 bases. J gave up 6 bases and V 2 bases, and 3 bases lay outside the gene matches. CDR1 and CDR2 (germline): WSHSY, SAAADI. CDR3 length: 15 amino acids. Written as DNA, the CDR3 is TGCGCCAGCAGTGAGATAGGACAGGGGGCCGGGGAGCTGTTTTTT. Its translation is CASSEIGQGAGELFF.

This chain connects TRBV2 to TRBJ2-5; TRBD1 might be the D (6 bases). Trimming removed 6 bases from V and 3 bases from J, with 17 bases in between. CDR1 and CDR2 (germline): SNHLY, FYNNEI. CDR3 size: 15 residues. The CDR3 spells CASRATGTLKETQYF. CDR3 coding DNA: TGTGCCAGCAGAGCTACAGGGACACTTAAAGAGACCCAGTACTTC.

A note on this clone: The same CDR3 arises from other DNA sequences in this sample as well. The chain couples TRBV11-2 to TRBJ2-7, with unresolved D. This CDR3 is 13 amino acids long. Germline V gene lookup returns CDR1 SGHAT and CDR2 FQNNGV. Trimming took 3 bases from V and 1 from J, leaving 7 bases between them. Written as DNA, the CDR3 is TGTGCCAGCAGCTTGGTGGGTTCCTACGAGCAGTACTTC. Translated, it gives CASSLVGSYEQYF.

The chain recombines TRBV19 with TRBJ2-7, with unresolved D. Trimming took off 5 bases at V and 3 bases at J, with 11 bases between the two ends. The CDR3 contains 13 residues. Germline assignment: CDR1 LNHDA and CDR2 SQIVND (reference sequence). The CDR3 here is CASSGSAGYEQYF. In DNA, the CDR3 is TGTGCCAGTAGTGGGTCGGCAGGCTACGAGCAGTACTTC.

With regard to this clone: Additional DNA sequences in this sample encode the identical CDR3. CDR3 amino acids: CASSIAGTGFYEQYF. The CDR3 nucleotides read TGTGCCAGTAGTATAGCGGGGACAGGTTTCTACGAGCAGTACTTC. This chain connects TRBV19 to TRBJ2-7; 8 bases are a match to TRBD1. Germline V gene lookup returns CDR1 LNHDA and CDR2 SQIVND (reference sequence). J gave up 3 bases and V 1 base, and 5 bases lay outside the gene matches. The CDR3 runs 15 residues.

The CDR3 DNA follows: TGTGCCAGCAGCTTCGCTACAGGGGCCGAGCAGTACTTC. This sequence encodes CASSFATGAEQYF. This sequence joins TRBV5-6 and TRBJ2-7; TRBD1 matches 7 bases. The CDR3 has 13 residues. V was clipped by 2 bases and J by 6 bases; unmatched bases: 5. Germline-derived CDR1 and CDR2 are SGHDT and YYEEEE.

As DNA, the CDR3 is TGCGCCAGCAGTGAGCCCAGGACTAGCGGGATCAATGAGCAGTTCTTC. It yields the protein CASSEPRTSGINEQFF. This chain uses TRBV10-1 with TRBJ2-1, with 12 bases aligning to TRBD2. CDR3 length: 16 residues. CDR1 WNHNN and CDR2 SYGVQD come from the germline V gene (reference sequence). V was pared by 2 bases and J by 6 bases, with 5 bases of the junction left unmatched.

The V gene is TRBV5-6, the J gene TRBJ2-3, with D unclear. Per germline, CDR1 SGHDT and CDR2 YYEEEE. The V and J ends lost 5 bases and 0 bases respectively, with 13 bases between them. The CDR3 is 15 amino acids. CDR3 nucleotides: TGTGCCAGCAGTCTAATTGGGGAAAGCACAGATACGCAGTATTTT. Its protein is CASSLIGESTDTQYF.

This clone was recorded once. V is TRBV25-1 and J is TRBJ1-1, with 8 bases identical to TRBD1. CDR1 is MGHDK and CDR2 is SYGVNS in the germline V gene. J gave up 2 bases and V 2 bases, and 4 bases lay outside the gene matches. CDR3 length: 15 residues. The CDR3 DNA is TGTGCCAGCAGTGAAGGAGCAGGGGGCAACACTGAAGCTTTCTTT. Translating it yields CASSEGAGGNTEAFF. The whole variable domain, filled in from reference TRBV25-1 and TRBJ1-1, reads EADIYQTPRYLVIGTGKKITLECSQTMGHDKMYWYQQDPGMELHLIHYSYGVNSTEKGDLSSESTVSRIRTEHFPLTLESARPSHTSQYLCASSEGAGGNTEAFFGQGTRLTVV.

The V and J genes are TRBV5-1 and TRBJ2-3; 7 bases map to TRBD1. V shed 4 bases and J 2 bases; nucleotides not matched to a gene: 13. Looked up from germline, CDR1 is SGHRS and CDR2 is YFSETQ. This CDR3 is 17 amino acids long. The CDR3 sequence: CASSAMPGTAPTDTQYF. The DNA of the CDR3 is TGCGCCAGCAGCGCGATGCCTGGGACAGCTCCCACAGATACGCAGTATTTT.

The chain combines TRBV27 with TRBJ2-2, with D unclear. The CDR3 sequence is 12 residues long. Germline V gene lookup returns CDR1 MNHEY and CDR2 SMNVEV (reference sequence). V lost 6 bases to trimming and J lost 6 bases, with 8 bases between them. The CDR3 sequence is CASRVPAGELFF. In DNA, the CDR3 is TGTGCCAGCAGGGTCCCGGCCGGGGAGCTGTTTTTT.

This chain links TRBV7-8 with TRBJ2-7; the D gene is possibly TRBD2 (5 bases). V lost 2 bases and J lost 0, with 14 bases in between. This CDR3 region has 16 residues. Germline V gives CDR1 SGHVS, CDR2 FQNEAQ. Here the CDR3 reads CASSLMVAGLSYEQYF. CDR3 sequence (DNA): TGTGCCAGCAGCTTAATGGTGGCAGGACTCTCCTACGAGCAGTACTTC.

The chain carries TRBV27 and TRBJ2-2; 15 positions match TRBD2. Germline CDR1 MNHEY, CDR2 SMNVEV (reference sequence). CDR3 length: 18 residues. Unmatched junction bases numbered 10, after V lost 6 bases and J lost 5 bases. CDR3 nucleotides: TGTGCCAGCAGCGAAAACCCTGGACTAGCGGGGGGGACCGGGGAGCTGTTTTTT. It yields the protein CASSENPGLAGGTGELFF.

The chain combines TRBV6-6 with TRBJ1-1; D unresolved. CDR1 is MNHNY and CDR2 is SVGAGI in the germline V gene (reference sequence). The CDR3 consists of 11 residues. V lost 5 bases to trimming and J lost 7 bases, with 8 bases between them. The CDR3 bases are TGTGCCAGCAGTCCGACGGATGAAGCTTTCTTT. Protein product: CASSPTDEAFF.